This T cell receptor (beta chain) was found in a study of CD8 T cells in ankylosing spondylitis. This clonotype has a count of ten or more. The antigen is not known. General study points: Seemingly distinctive of ankylosing spondylitis blood was a TCR beta motif formed by eight highly homologous variants. Disease-associated clones were CD8+ and fairly uncommon in peripheral blood.

In TCRdb, the 5' RACE reads were re-called with MiXCR into one record per CDR3 protein. The table lists some 800,000 distinct CDR3 sequences, approximately 10% of them singletons. The CDR3 has 13 residues. Germline CDR1 and CDR2: MNHEY and SVGAGI. V lost 0 bases and J lost 8; bases outside the gene matches: 2. The chain is built from TRBV6-5 and TRBJ1-2, with 8 nucleotides matching TRBD1. The sequenced material came from blood, either unsorted or a sorted T cell fraction (not recorded which). The sequence came from a male donor with ankylosing spondylitis. CDR3 DNA: TGTGCCAGCAGTTACTCCGGACAGGGAGGCTACACCTTC. Residues: CASSYSGQGGYTF.